This entry concerns a single TCR beta chain. Amplification of TCR beta CDR3 regions was performed using RNA transcripts as template. TCR CDR3 underwent first-round RT-PCR with the HTBI primer set. Via MiXCR, TCRdb re-called the multiplex PCR reads, giving one row per CDR3 protein. The profile shows approximately 400,000 distinct CDR3 sequences, around 15% of them singletons. This sample is part of a study of T cells in Graves' hyperthyroidism and ophthalmopathy. Uncontrolled infection, other autoimmune disease, pregnancy and lactation each barred patients from inclusion. Clinical symptoms, serum thyroxine, TRAb, thyroid ultrasound and orbital computed tomography established diagnosis. This CDR3 contains 13 residues. Germline loops: CDR1 SGHTA, CDR2 FQGNSA. Germline trimming cut 1 base from V and 10 bases from J; bases unmatched to any gene: 3.

The sequencing input was blood. This clonotype originated in a woman between 25 and 40 years old with Graves' ophthalmopathy. The V gene is TRBV7-2, the J gene TRBJ2-1; 8 bases align to TRBD2. DNA for the CDR3: TGTGCCAGCAGCTTAGACGGCGGGGGGGAGCAGTTCTTC. Translated, it gives CASSLDGGGEQFF.